These 21 T cell receptor beta chains originate from one sample sequenced in a study of T cell clonotyping in hematopoietic cell transplantation. Sequencing was performed with immunoSEQ multiplex PCR; in TCRdb, only in-frame clones are kept and a portion is missing. This table has tens of thousands of clones, nearly 97% appearing once. The sequenced sample consisted of peripheral blood mononuclear cells. All receptors derive from a young man in good health. Some clones in this sample may be carry-over from other donors' samples.

V gene TRBV11-1 combines with J gene TRBJ2-1; D is unclear. Trimming removed 2 bases from V and 4 bases from J, with 12 bases in between. CDR1 is SGHAT, CDR2 FQDESV, per germline (reference sequence). This CDR3 is built from 15 residues. The CDR3, as DNA: TGTGCCAGCAGCTTAAGTACGCCAGTTTACAATGAGCAGTTCTTC. It specifies CASSLSTPVYNEQFF. Looking up the rest from reference TRBV11-1 and TRBJ2-1 gives the full variable domain: EAEVAQSPRYKITEKSQAVAFWCDPISGHATLYWYRQILGQGPELLVQFQDESVVDDSQLPKDRFSAERLKGVDSTLKIQPAELGDSAMYLCASSLSTPVYNEQFFGPGTRLTVL.

V gene TRBV2 combines with J gene TRBJ2-7; D may be TRBD1 (5 bases). The CDR3 is made up of 13 amino acids. Germline V lookup: CDR1 SNHLY, CDR2 FYNNEI. V lost 3 bases to trimming and J lost 3 bases, with 9 bases between them. CDR3 sequence reads: CASSDRAFYEQYF. In nucleotides, the CDR3 is TGTGCCAGCAGTGACAGGGCGTTCTACGAGCAGTACTTC.

The chain is built from TRBV19 and TRBJ2-1; no definite D call. V dropped 7 bases and J dropped 6 bases, with 7 bases sitting between them. Germline lookup yields CDR1 LNHDA and CDR2 SQIVND (reference sequence). This CDR3 spans 11 amino acids. CDR3 nucleotides: TGTGCCAGTAAGTGGCTCAATGAGCAGTTCTTC. It is translated as CASKWLNEQFF.

The chain is built from TRBV9 and TRBJ2-7, with D possibly matching TRBD1 (5 bases). The CDR3 contains 13 residues. V lost 2 bases and J lost 4, with 10 bases in between. The V gene's germline CDR1 is SGDLS and CDR2 YYNGEE. Here the CDR3 DNA reads TGTGCCAGCAGCGTCAGTACAGGTTACGAGCAGTACTTC. Its protein is CASSVSTGYEQYF.

The V gene is TRBV7-6, the J gene TRBJ2-5; D gene ambiguous. Between the trimmed V and J ends, which lost 6 bases and 1 base, there was a span of 3 bases. Germline CDR1 reads SGHVS; CDR2 reads FNYEAQ. This CDR3 is 11 amino acids long. The CDR3 sequence: CASRGQETQYF. The CDR3, as DNA: TGTGCCAGCAGAGGCCAAGAGACCCAGTACTTC.

The chain is built from TRBV6-1 and TRBJ1-1; no firm D call. From germline, CDR1 is MNHNS and CDR2 SASEGT. The germline V and J ends were trimmed by 0 bases and 3 bases, with 8 bases remaining between them. The CDR3 covers 14 residues. The CDR3 region has the DNA TGTGCCAGCAGTGAAGCGGGAGGGTACACTGAAGCTTTCTTT. It specifies CASSEAGGYTEAFF.

The chain has TRBV7-2 and TRBJ1-3, with TRBD1 matching over 10 bases. V lost 3 bases to trimming and J lost 1 base; unmatched junction nucleotides: 6. Germline V gene data show CDR1 as SGHTA and CDR2 as FQGNSA. The CDR3 runs 17 residues. CDR3 protein: CASSLSTGGFSGNTIYF. In nucleotides, the CDR3 is TGTGCCAGCAGCTTGTCGACAGGGGGCTTTTCTGGAAACACCATATATTTT.

This clone was counted once. The chain couples TRBV6-4 to TRBJ1-1, with D unclear. This CDR3 comprises 16 residues. Germline V gene sequence: CDR1 MRHNA, CDR2 SNTAGT. V dropped 2 bases and J dropped 1 base, with 14 bases sitting between them. CDR3 sequence reads: CASSDTFGRGNTEAFF. The CDR3 DNA sequence: TGTGCCAGCAGTGACACCTTTGGGCGGGGGAACACTGAAGCTTTCTTT.

The chain links TRBV6-1 to TRBJ2-7, with unresolved D. This CDR3 has 10 residues. Germline CDR1 reads MNHNS; CDR2 reads SASEGT. Trimming left V 6 bases short and J 4 bases short, with 4 bases between. In DNA, the CDR3 is TGTGCCAGCAGAGGTTACGAGCAGTACTTC. Encoded protein: CASRGYEQYF.

This clone was detected once. The rearrangement links TRBV9 to TRBJ2-7; no reliable D call. The length of the CDR3 is 14 residues. Trimming cost V 4 bases and J 6 bases, with 17 bases left between them. Germline values: CDR1 SGDLS, CDR2 YYNGEE. CDR3 in DNA: TGTGCCAGCAGCTCTGGTCGTGGTCTCGGCGAGCAGTACTTC. Its translation is CASSSGRGLGEQYF. The full variable domain, rest sourced from reference TRBV9 and TRBJ2-7, is DSGVTQTPKHLITATGQRVTLRCSPRSGDLSVYWYQQSLDQGLQFLIQYYNGEERAKGNILERFSAQQFPDLHSELNLSSLELGDSALYFCASSSGRGLGEQYFGPGTRLTVT.

The CDR3 loop is CASRGAGELFF. As DNA, the CDR3 is TGTGCCAGCAGGGGGGCCGGGGAGCTGTTTTTT. The chain employs TRBV9 and TRBJ2-2, with D tentatively TRBD1 or TRBD2 (5 bases each). The CDR3 runs 11 residues. Germline V gene lookup returns CDR1 SGDLS and CDR2 YYNGEE. Trimming removed 5 bases at V and 6 bases at J, with 5 bases between.

V and J are TRBV29-1 and TRBJ2-5; a possible D gene is TRBD1 (6 bases). V was trimmed by 2 bases and J by 4 bases, leaving 14 bases between them. In germline, CDR1 is SQVTM, CDR2 ANQGSEA. The CDR3 totals 14 residues. In DNA, the CDR3 is TGCAGCGTTGAATCGGGCAGGGGATTAGAGACCCAGTACTTC. It translates to CSVESGRGLETQYF.

V gene TRBV20-1 combines with J gene TRBJ2-7; D unresolved. Trimming removed 0 bases at V and 5 bases at J, with 5 bases between. Per germline, CDR1 DFQATT and CDR2 SNEGSKA (reference sequence). The CDR3 has 11 residues. CDR3 DNA sequence: TGCAGTGCTAGAGACCGACACGAGCAGTACTTC. It encodes CSARDRHEQYF.

This chain joins TRBV6-5 and TRBJ2-1; TRBD2 agrees at 11 bases. From germline, CDR1 is MNHEY and CDR2 SVGAGI. Trimming cost V 7 bases and J 5 bases; bases outside gene matches: 1. The length of the CDR3 is 13 residues. For the CDR3, the DNA is TGTGCCAGCACGGGACTAGCGGACAATGAGCAGTTCTTC. Protein: CASTGLADNEQFF.

This chain joins TRBV11-2 and TRBJ2-3; weak D call: TRBD1 (6 bases). Trimming took off 0 bases at V and 5 bases at J, with 9 bases between the two ends. The CDR3 consists of 14 residues. CDR1 SGHAT and CDR2 FQNNGV come from the germline V gene. This CDR3 is CASSLDRGGDTQYF. As DNA, the CDR3 is TGTGCCAGCAGCTTAGACAGGGGTGGAGATACGCAGTATTTT.

The chain has TRBV5-4 and TRBJ1-2, with 7 positions matching TRBD1. The junction had 7 bases not matched to a gene; V was cut back by 5 bases and J by 3 bases. Germline-derived CDR1 and CDR2 are SGHNT and YYREEE (reference sequence). The CDR3 runs to 14 residues. This chain's CDR3 is CASRPQGGHYGYTF. In DNA form, the CDR3 reads TGTGCCAGCAGGCCCCAGGGGGGGCACTATGGCTACACCTTC.

V is TRBV9 and J is TRBJ2-1, with 7 positions matching TRBD2. The V segment lost 0 bases and the J segment 4 bases; nucleotides outside the gene matches: 7. CDR1 is SGDLS, CDR2 YYNGEE, per germline. This CDR3 contains 16 residues. Here the CDR3 reads CASSVEGEGRYNEQFF. The CDR3 bases are TGTGCCAGCAGCGTAGAAGGGGAGGGCCGTTACAATGAGCAGTTCTTC. Together with reference TRBV9 and TRBJ2-1, the CDR3 gives the full variable domain: DSGVTQTPKHLITATGQRVTLRCSPRSGDLSVYWYQQSLDQGLQFLIQYYNGEERAKGNILERFSAQQFPDLHSELNLSSLELGDSALYFCASSVEGEGRYNEQFFGPGTRLTVL.

The chain employs TRBV5-1 and TRBJ1-5, with D perhaps TRBD1 (6 bases). Germline V lookup: CDR1 SGHRS, CDR2 YFSETQ. This CDR3 spans 16 amino acids. V dropped 2 bases and J dropped 0 bases, with 12 bases sitting between them. In DNA, the CDR3 is TGCGCCAGCAGCTTAACAGGGAGCAATAGCAATCAGCCCCAGCATTTT. This gives the protein CASSLTGSNSNQPQHF.

The chain combines TRBV7-2 with TRBJ2-3, with 9 bases lining up with TRBD2. The V segment lost 3 bases and the J segment 4 bases; nucleotides outside the gene matches: 5. Germline assignment: CDR1 SGHTA and CDR2 FQGNSA. The CDR3 loop spans 15 amino acids. The CDR3 coding sequence is TGTGCCAGCAGCTTTAGGACTAGCGACCCAGATACGCAGTATTTT. Amino acids: CASSFRTSDPDTQYF.

In DNA form, the CDR3 reads TGTGCCAGCAGCAAGACAGGGGAGGGTGAAGCTTTCTTT. Its translation: CASSKTGEGEAFF. The chain has TRBV7-9 and TRBJ1-1, with TRBD1 identical over 8 bases. CDR3 length: 13 residues. V trimming: 5 bases; J trimming: 7 bases; junction bases outside the gene matches: 6. CDR1 SEHNR and CDR2 FQNEAQ come from the germline V gene (reference sequence). The full variable domain, completed using reference TRBV7-9 and TRBJ1-1, is DTGVSQNPRHKITKRGQNVTFRCDPISEHNRLYWYRQTLGQGPEFLTYFQNEAQLEKSRLLSDRFSAERPKGSFSTLEIQRTEQGDSAMYLCASSKTGEGEAFFGQGTRLTVV.

The rearrangement links TRBV4-3 to TRBJ2-3, with TRBD2 identical over 9 bases. The CDR3 has 16 amino acids. With 2 bases clipped from V and 5 bases from J, the junction kept 8 bases outside the gene matches. CDR1 and CDR2 from the germline V gene are LGHNA and YSLEER. CDR3: CASSQTGASGVDTQYF. DNA for the CDR3: TGCGCCAGCAGCCAAACAGGGGCTAGCGGGGTAGATACGCAGTATTTT.